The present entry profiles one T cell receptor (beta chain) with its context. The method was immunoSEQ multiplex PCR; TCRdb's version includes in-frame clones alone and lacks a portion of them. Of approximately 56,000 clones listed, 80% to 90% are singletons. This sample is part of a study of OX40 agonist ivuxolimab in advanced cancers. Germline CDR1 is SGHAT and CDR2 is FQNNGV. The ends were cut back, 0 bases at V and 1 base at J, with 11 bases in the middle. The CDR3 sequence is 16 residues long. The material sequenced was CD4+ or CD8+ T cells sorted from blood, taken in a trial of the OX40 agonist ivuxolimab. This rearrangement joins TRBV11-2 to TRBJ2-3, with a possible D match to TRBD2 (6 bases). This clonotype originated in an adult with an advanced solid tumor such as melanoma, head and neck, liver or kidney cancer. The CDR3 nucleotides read TGTGCCAGCAGCTTAGATTTTTGGGGGGGCACAGATACGCAGTATTTT. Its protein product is CASSLDFWGGTDTQYF.